The source of this T cell receptor (beta chain) is a study of sequential checkpoint blockade in melanoma. Study-wide context: Arm A got nivolumab then ipilimumab; arm B the reverse, 1:1. Over 20 patients had matched tumor biopsies before treatment and at week 13 after nivolumab or ipilimumab alone. Around 90 pretreatment tumor DNA samples were TCRβ immunosequenced. Points from the study as a whole: About 30 times likelier clinical benefit followed increased tumor T-cell fraction and clonality.

Clones were read by immunoSEQ multiplex PCR, and TCRdb kept only the in-frame ones, dropping some. The profile covers about 5,000 clones, with about 26% appearing a single time and approximately 20% taken by the ten largest. The CDR3 runs to 14 residues. Germline V CDR1 and CDR2: KGHSH, LQKENI. V dropped 2 bases and J dropped 16; count of bases not matched to a gene: 11. For this clone: Its antigen is still unknown.

Treatment defined: randomized to nivolumab then ipilimumab (arm A) or the reverse (arm B). This material consisted of tumor tissue (inferred from file names), taken from a patient given nivolumab and ipilimumab in sequence. The chain combines TRBV18 with TRBJ2-6; 7 nucleotides match TRBD1. The sequence was obtained from a human donor with melanoma. The CDR3 reads CASSPGATGTALTF. CDR3 nucleotide sequence: TGTGCCAGCTCACCAGGAGCAACGGGGACAGCTCTGACTTTC.